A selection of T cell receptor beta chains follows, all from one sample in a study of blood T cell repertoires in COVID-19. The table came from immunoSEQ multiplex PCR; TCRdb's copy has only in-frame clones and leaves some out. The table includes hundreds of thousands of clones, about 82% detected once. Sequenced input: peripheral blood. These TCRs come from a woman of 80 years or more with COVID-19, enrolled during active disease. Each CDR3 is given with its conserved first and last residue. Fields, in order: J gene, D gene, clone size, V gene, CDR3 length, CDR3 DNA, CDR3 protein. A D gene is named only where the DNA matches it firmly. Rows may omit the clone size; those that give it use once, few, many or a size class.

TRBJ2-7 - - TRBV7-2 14 TGTGCCAGCAGCTTAGACCGAAGGGGGGGCGAGCAGTACTTC CASSLDRRGGEQYF
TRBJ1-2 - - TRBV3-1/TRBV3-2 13 TGTGCCAGCAGCCATCGGGACAAGAATGGCTACACCTTC CASSHRDKNGYTF
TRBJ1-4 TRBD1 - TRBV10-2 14 TGCGCCAGTAGACAGGGGGCTACTAATGAAAAACTGTTTTTT CASRQGATNEKLFF
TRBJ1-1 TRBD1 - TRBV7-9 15 TGTGCCAGCAGCGGGACAGGGGGAGGGAGCACTGAAGCTTTCTTT CASSGTGGGSTEAFF
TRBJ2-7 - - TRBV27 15 TGTGCCAGCAGACGGAGAGACCGCTCCTCCTACGAGCAGTACTTC CASRRRDRSSYEQYF
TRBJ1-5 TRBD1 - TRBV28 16 TGTGCCAGCAGAGACGGACAGGGCAGTTGGGGTCAGCCCCAGCATTTT CASRDGQGSWGQPQHF
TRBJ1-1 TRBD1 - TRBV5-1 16 TGCGCCAGCAGCCCACGGACAGGGGAGTATGGCACTGAAGCTTTCTTT CASSPRTGEYGTEAFF
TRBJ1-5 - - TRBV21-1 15 TGTGCCAGCTCTAAACAGGGGGTAGGCAATCAGCCCCAGCATTTT CASSKQGVGNQPQHF
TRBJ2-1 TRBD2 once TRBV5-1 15 TGCGCCAGCAGCTTAGTCCTAGCGGAGTACAATGAGCAGTTCTTC CASSLVLAEYNEQFF
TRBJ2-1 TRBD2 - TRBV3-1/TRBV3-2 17 TGTGCCAGCAGCCAAGATGTTCCTAGCGGGGGGGCAAATGAGCAGTTCTTC CASSQDVPSGGANEQFF
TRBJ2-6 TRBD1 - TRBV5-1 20 TGCGCCAGCAGCTTGGCCCTAACAGGGGGCCCGCCCTCTGGGGCCAACGTCCTGACTTTC CASSLALTGGPPSGANVLTF
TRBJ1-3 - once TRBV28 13 TGTGCCATCTCAGGTGCTGCTGGAAACACCATATATTTT CAISGAAGNTIYF
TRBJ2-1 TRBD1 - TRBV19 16 TGTGCCAGTAGTATCCCCGGACAGGACCCATACAATGAGCAGTTCTTC CASSIPGQDPYNEQFF
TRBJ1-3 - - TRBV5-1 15 TGCGCCAGCAGCATCGACCTGGGAGCTGGAAACACCATATATTTT CASSIDLGAGNTIYF
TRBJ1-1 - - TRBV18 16 TGTGCCAGCTCACCACAGTTGGGCAGGGAGGGCTCTGAAGCTTTCTTT CASSPQLGREGSEAFF
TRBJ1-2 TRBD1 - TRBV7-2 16 TGTGCCAGCAGACGGACAGGGGAAGGGTCGGTTGGGGGCTACACCTTC CASRRTGEGSVGGYTF
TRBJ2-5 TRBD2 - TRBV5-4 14 TGTGCCAGCCGACTAGCGGGGGGCCAAGAGACCCAGTACTTC CASRLAGGQETQYF
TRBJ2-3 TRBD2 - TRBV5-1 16 TGCGCCAGCAGCTCGAGCGGGGGGCTAAGCACAGATACGCAGTATTTT CASSSSGGLSTDTQYF
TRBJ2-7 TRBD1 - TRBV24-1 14 TGTGCCACCAGTGAAGCGGGACAGGGGAGTGGGCAGTACTTC CATSEAGQGSGQYF
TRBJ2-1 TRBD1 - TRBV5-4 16 TGTGCCAGCAGCTTGGGTCGACAGGGGGCCTACAATGAGCAGTTCTTC CASSLGRQGAYNEQFF
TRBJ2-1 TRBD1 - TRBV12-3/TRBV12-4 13 TGTGCCAGCAGCTGGGACAGCTACAATGAGCAGTTCTTC CASSWDSYNEQFF
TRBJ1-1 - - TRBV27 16 TGTGCCAGCAGTTCAATGGGGACTCTTGGGAACACTGAAGCTTTCTTT CASSSMGTLGNTEAFF
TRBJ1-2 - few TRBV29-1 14 TGCAGCGTTGAACTCGCACGTGCAGGCTATGGCTACACCTTC CSVELARAGYGYTF
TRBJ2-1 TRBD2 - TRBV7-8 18 TGTGCCAGCAGCTTAGATAGCGGGGGGGGAAGCTCCTACAATGAGCAGTTCTTC CASSLDSGGGSSYNEQFF
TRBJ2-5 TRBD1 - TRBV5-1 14 TGCGCCAGCAGCTTGGATACAGGGGAAGAGACCCAGTACTTC CASSLDTGEETQYF
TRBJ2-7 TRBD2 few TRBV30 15 TGTGCCTGGAGTGGGGCGACTAGCGGGGCCTACGAGCAGTACTTC CAWSGATSGAYEQYF
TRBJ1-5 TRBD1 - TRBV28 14 TGTGCCAGCAGTCCCGACAGGGAGAATCAGCCCCAGCATTTT CASSPDRENQPQHF